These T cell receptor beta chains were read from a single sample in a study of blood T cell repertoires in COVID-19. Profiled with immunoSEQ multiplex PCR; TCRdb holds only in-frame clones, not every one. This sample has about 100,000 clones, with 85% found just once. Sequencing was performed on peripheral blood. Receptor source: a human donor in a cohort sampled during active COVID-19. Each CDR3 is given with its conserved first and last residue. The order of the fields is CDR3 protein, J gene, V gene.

cdr3_aa: CASSRGLAGSVETQYF
j_call: TRBJ2-5
v_call: TRBV7-2

cdr3_aa: CASSPRGQATGELFF
j_call: TRBJ2-2
v_call: TRBV7-9

cdr3_aa: CASSYSTSGGQETQYF
j_call: TRBJ2-5
v_call: TRBV6-5

cdr3_aa: CASSIGSGGANEQFF
j_call: TRBJ2-1
v_call: TRBV19

cdr3_aa: CASNPTSGIGEQYF
j_call: TRBJ2-7
v_call: TRBV11-2

cdr3_aa: CASSTWTSGGPTDTQYF
j_call: TRBJ2-3
v_call: TRBV7-2

cdr3_aa: CASSPPNRGLAGNEQFF
j_call: TRBJ2-1
v_call: TRBV18

cdr3_aa: CASSSALKNTEAFF
j_call: TRBJ1-1
v_call: TRBV5-5

cdr3_aa: CAISDRGGAEGYTF
j_call: TRBJ1-2
v_call: TRBV10-3

cdr3_aa: CAGRGDHYGYTF
j_call: TRBJ1-2
v_call: TRBV2

cdr3_aa: CASSQIDRGGYTF
j_call: TRBJ1-2
v_call: TRBV4-1

cdr3_aa: CASRIKAGANIQYF
j_call: TRBJ2-4
v_call: TRBV7-2

cdr3_aa: CASSLGGTSGKDTQYF
j_call: TRBJ2-3
v_call: TRBV7-2

cdr3_aa: CASSLGVGQFYEQYF
j_call: TRBJ2-7
v_call: TRBV27

cdr3_aa: CASTGRTGVLGEKLFF
j_call: TRBJ1-4
v_call: TRBV4-1

cdr3_aa: CASSPGTGGAGANVLTF
j_call: TRBJ2-6
v_call: TRBV6-2/TRBV6-3

cdr3_aa: CASRDGQGIYETQYF
j_call: TRBJ2-5
v_call: TRBV10-2

cdr3_aa: CASSLAGGTYNEQFF
j_call: TRBJ2-1
v_call: TRBV7-2

cdr3_aa: CASSLGQNYGYTF
j_call: TRBJ1-2
v_call: TRBV7-9

cdr3_aa: CASSPRQAGGTDTQYF
j_call: TRBJ2-3
v_call: TRBV18

cdr3_aa: CASSLQITGELFF
j_call: TRBJ2-2
v_call: TRBV7-2

cdr3_aa: CASTPLAGGQETQYF
j_call: TRBJ2-5
v_call: TRBV9

cdr3_aa: CASSYTGLNQPQHF
j_call: TRBJ1-5
v_call: TRBV6-2/TRBV6-3

cdr3_aa: CASNIRDRGSGGYTF
j_call: TRBJ1-2
v_call: TRBV6-5

cdr3_aa: CASSFGAGSTGANVLTF
j_call: TRBJ2-6
v_call: TRBV5-1

cdr3_aa: CASSRGLAVAINYEQYF
j_call: TRBJ2-7
v_call: TRBV7-8

cdr3_aa: CAITSGKTDTQYF
j_call: TRBJ2-3
v_call: TRBV2

cdr3_aa: CATRGDSSSNQPQHF
j_call: TRBJ1-5
v_call: TRBV6-5

cdr3_aa: CASRDGQGRNQPQHF
j_call: TRBJ1-5
v_call: TRBV6-5

cdr3_aa: CASSPDRGSTEAFF
j_call: TRBJ1-1
v_call: TRBV2

cdr3_aa: CSVEEGAGQGYGYTF
j_call: TRBJ1-2
v_call: TRBV29-1

cdr3_aa: CASSYWTGFGEKLFF
j_call: TRBJ1-4
v_call: TRBV28

cdr3_aa: CASKRQGRDTQYF
j_call: TRBJ2-3
v_call: TRBV5-1

cdr3_aa: CSVDRGLNTEAFF
j_call: TRBJ1-1
v_call: TRBV29-1

cdr3_aa: CASSWVGGRGDYGYTF
j_call: TRBJ1-2
v_call: TRBV5-5

cdr3_aa: CASSVEEGPIYGYTF
j_call: TRBJ1-2
v_call: TRBV9

cdr3_aa: CASTTGRGNEQFF
j_call: TRBJ2-1
v_call: TRBV11-2

cdr3_aa: CASSLGDRVDSPLHF
j_call: TRBJ1-6
v_call: TRBV7-2

cdr3_aa: CASSESYGYTF
j_call: TRBJ1-2
v_call: TRBV25-1

cdr3_aa: CASSLAGGSGNTIYF
j_call: TRBJ1-3
v_call: TRBV5-5

cdr3_aa: CASSRGGKGQPQHF
j_call: TRBJ1-5
v_call: TRBV27

cdr3_aa: CASSYTDRVTGELFF
j_call: TRBJ2-2
v_call: TRBV6-5

cdr3_aa: CASSLVGQDYEQYF
j_call: TRBJ2-7
v_call: TRBV5-4

cdr3_aa: CASRPGQSSYEQYF
j_call: TRBJ2-7
v_call: TRBV5-1

cdr3_aa: CASTNRRDSTYEQYF
j_call: TRBJ2-7
v_call: TRBV7-9

cdr3_aa: CAISGGRPGGYTF
j_call: TRBJ1-2
v_call: TRBV10-3

cdr3_aa: CASSLRAGSNTGELFF
j_call: TRBJ2-2
v_call: TRBV5-1

cdr3_aa: CASSSKSRTGIYEQYF
j_call: TRBJ2-7
v_call: TRBV7-2

cdr3_aa: CASGLGQGNTGELFF
j_call: TRBJ2-2
v_call: TRBV12-5

cdr3_aa: CASSLQTGVAYEQYF
j_call: TRBJ2-7
v_call: TRBV11-2

cdr3_aa: CASRSGTGTGGTEQFF
j_call: TRBJ2-1
v_call: TRBV7-9

cdr3_aa: CASTTGQTRHSPLHF
j_call: TRBJ1-6
v_call: TRBV6-6